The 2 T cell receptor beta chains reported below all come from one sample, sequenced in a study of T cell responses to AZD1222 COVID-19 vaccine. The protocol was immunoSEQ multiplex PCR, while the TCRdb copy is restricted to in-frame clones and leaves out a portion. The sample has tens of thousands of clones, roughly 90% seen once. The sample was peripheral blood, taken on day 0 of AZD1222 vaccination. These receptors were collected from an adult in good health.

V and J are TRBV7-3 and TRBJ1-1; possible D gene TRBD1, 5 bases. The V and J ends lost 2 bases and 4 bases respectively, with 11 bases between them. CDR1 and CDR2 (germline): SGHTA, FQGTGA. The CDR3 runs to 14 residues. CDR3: CASSLAGGVTEAFF. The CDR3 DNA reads TGTGCCAGCAGCTTAGCCGGGGGAGTCACTGAAGCTTTCTTT.

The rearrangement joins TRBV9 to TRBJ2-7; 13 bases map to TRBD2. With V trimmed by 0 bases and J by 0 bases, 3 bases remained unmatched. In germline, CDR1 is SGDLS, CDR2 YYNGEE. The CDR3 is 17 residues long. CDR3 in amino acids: CASSVGLAGGTSYEQYF. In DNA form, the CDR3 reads TGTGCCAGCAGCGTAGGACTAGCGGGGGGAACCTCCTACGAGCAGTACTTC.